This T cell receptor (beta chain) comes out of a study of beta chain features in type 1 diabetes. Sorted populations all exceeded 95% purity. The CDR3 extends over 14 amino acids. CDR1 and CDR2 from the germline V gene are SGHTA and FQGNSA. The V end lost 0 bases, the J end lost 4 bases, and 9 bases lay between the germline ends. This clone was seen only a few times. Its antigen is unknown. The identical CDR3 is also encoded by other nucleotide sequences in the sample. General study points: The naive, central memory and Treg TCRB repertoires showed an apparent similarity that was greater among patients than among healthy donors.

TCRB transcripts that were expressed got sequenced, as all of the isolated RNA had been reverse transcribed. Only in-frame clones appear in the TCRdb table, and some are missing; sequencing was by immunoSEQ multiplex PCR. Of more than 150,000 clones listed, 10% to 15% are singletons. The chain is built from TRBV7-2 and TRBJ2-5; tentative D call: TRBD2 (6 bases). Source material: central memory CD4+ T cells from blood. The TCR comes from a woman aged 18-30 years in good health. The CDR3: CASSLAGGGETQYF. CDR3 DNA sequence: TGTGCCAGCAGCTTAGCGGGAGGAGGAGAGACCCAGTACTTC. Full variable domain (missing parts from reference TRBV7-2 and TRBJ2-5): GAGVSQSPSNKVTEKGKDVELRCDPISGHTALYWYRQSLGQGLEFLIYFQGNSAPDKSGLPSDRFSAERTGGSVSTLTIQRTQQEDSAVYLCASSLAGGGETQYFGPGTRLLVL.